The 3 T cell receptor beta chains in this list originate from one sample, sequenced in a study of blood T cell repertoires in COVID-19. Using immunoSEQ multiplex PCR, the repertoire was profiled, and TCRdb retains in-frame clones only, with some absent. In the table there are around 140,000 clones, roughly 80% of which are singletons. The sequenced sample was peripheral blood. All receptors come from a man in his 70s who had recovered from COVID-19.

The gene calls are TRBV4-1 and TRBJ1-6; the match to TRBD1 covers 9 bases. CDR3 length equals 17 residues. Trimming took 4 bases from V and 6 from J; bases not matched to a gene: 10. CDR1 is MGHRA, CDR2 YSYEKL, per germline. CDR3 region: CASSPSPTGGTNSPLHF. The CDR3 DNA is TGCGCCAGCAGCCCGTCGCCGACAGGGGGGACTAATTCACCCCTCCACTTT.

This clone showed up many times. In DNA, the CDR3 is TGTGCCAGCAGCCAAGGGGGAATCGTGGGACTCACAAACACTGAAGCTTTCTTT. This codes for CASSQGGIVGLTNTEAFF. V usage is TRBV3-1 (or the pseudogene TRBV3-2) and J usage is TRBJ1-1, with a weak D call TRBD1 (5 bases). The V and J ends lost 1 base and 2 bases respectively, with 20 bases between them. Per the germline V gene, CDR1 is LGHDT and CDR2 is YNNKEL (reference sequence). This CDR3 has 18 residues.

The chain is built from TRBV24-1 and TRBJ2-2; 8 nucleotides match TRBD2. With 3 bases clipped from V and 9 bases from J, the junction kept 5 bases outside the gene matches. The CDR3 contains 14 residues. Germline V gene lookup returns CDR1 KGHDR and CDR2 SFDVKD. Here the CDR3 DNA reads TGTGCCACCAGTGATGTTGCGGGGGGCCGGGAGCTGTTTTTT. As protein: CATSDVAGGRELFF.